These T cell receptor beta chains were read from a single sample in a study of blood T cell repertoires in COVID-19. The repertoire was sequenced with immunoSEQ multiplex PCR; TCRdb's copy has only in-frame clones and lacks some. The sample consists of some 170,000 clones, roughly 82% of them appearing once. The sequencing sample was made of peripheral blood. The receptors here all came from a woman in her 70s with acute or convalescent COVID-19. Both conserved end residues are part of each CDR3. D genes are given only for firm matches. Not all rows give a size; the values are once, few, many and, for expanded clones, a class.

few,TRBV9,TRBJ1-2,NA,CASSVADSNYGYTF,TGTGCCAGCAGCGTAGCCGACAGTAACTATGGCTACACCTTC
NA,TRBV5-1,TRBJ2-2,NA,CASSLDGGTGELFF,TGCGCCAGCAGCTTGGACGGGGGCACCGGGGAGCTGTTTTTT
NA,TRBV27,TRBJ2-3,NA,CASSLSRENTQYF,TGTGCCAGCAGTTTGAGCAGGGAAAATACGCAGTATTTT
NA,TRBV4-1,TRBJ1-3,NA,CASSPYLTGNTIYF,TGCGCCAGCAGCCCCTACCTGACTGGAAACACCATATATTTT
NA,TRBV5-4,TRBJ2-7,TRBD2,CASSPTAGTSIYEQYF,TGTGCCAGCAGCCCAACGGCCGGGACTAGCATTTACGAGCAGTACTTC
NA,TRBV5-1,TRBJ1-1,NA,CASSLAENTEAFF,TGCGCCAGCAGCTTGGCAGAGAACACTGAAGCTTTCTTT
NA,TRBV19,TRBJ2-7,TRBD1,CASSGQGQLYEQYF,TGTGCCAGTTCCGGACAGGGGCAGCTCTACGAGCAGTACTTC
once,TRBV6-5,TRBJ2-1,TRBD2,CASRKRLAGNNEQFF,TGTGCCAGCAGAAAAAGACTAGCGGGCAACAATGAGCAGTTCTTC
NA,TRBV11-2,TRBJ1-2,NA,CASSLDRTNNYGYTF,TGTGCCAGCAGCTTAGACAGGACAAATAACTATGGCTACACCTTC
NA,TRBV5-6,TRBJ1-3,NA,CASSLVSSGNTIYF,TGTGCCAGCAGCTTGGTTAGCTCTGGAAACACCATATATTTT
NA,TRBV28,TRBJ1-1,NA,CASSLRGGRVNTEAFF,TGTGCCAGCAGTCTCAGAGGGGGACGGGTGAACACTGAAGCTTTCTTT
NA,TRBV6-6,TRBJ1-1,TRBD1,CASSLGQAIMNTEAFF,TGTGCCAGCAGTCTAGGACAGGCTATCATGAACACTGAAGCTTTCTTT
NA,TRBV10-1,TRBJ1-1,NA,CASSESSASPVRAFF,TGCGCCAGCAGTGAGTCGTCAGCATCCCCTGTGCGGGCTTTCTTT
once,TRBV10-3,TRBJ2-1,TRBD1,CAISESGPGTGGNINEQFF,TGTGCCATCAGTGAGTCGGGGCCCGGGACAGGGGGCAATATCAATGAGCAGTTCTTC
NA,TRBV6-1,TRBJ2-5,NA,CASSELGVPPQETQYF,TGTGCCAGCAGTGAGTTAGGGGTACCACCCCAAGAGACCCAGTACTTC
NA,TRBV27,TRBJ2-5,TRBD2,CASSLNLAGGRETQYF,TGTGCCAGCAGCCTCAACCTAGCGGGAGGTAGGGAGACCCAGTACTTC
NA,TRBV10-3,TRBJ2-1,NA,CAISEERDEQFF,TGTGCCATCAGTGAGGAGAGGGATGAGCAGTTCTTC
NA,TRBV29-1,TRBJ1-2,TRBD1,CSVMTGNSYGYTF,TGCAGCGTTATGACAGGGAATAGCTATGGCTACACCTTC
NA,TRBV29-1,TRBJ2-5,NA,CSVESNQETQYF,TGCAGCGTTGAAAGCAACCAAGAGACCCAGTACTTC
NA,TRBV15,TRBJ2-7,NA,CATSPPQSSYEQYF,TGTGCCACCAGCCCACCACAGAGCTCCTACGAGCAGTACTTC
once,TRBV28,TRBJ2-3,NA,CASSFVGARDTQYF,TGTGCCAGCAGTTTCGTGGGGGCAAGAGATACGCAGTATTTT
NA,TRBV19,TRBJ2-2,TRBD2,CASTASGTGELFF,TGTGCCAGTACGGCTAGCGGGACCGGGGAGCTGTTTTTT
NA,TRBV6-5,TRBJ1-5,NA,CASRTSYQPQHF,TGTGCCAGCCGAACATCCTATCAGCCCCAGCATTTT
NA,TRBV29-1,TRBJ1-2,NA,CSVGGGYNYGYTF,TGCAGCGTTGGCGGTGGTTATAACTATGGCTACACCTTC
NA,TRBV6-6,TRBJ1-2,NA,CASSGPRVLDGYTF,TGTGCCAGCAGTGGACCGAGGGTACTCGATGGCTACACCTTC
NA,TRBV9,TRBJ1-1,NA,CASSVLWDSEAFF,TGTGCCAGCAGCGTACTCTGGGACTCTGAAGCTTTCTTT
NA,TRBV7-2,TRBJ1-2,NA,CASSLEVAGRNGYTF,TGTGCCAGCAGCTTAGAGGTGGCAGGGAGGAATGGCTACACCTTC
once,TRBV12-3/TRBV12-4,TRBJ2-4,NA,CASRQGADIQYF,TGTGCCAGCAGACAAGGAGCCGACATTCAGTACTTC
NA,TRBV30,TRBJ1-3,NA,CAWSVQGGGNTIYF,TGTGCCTGGAGTGTGCAGGGAGGAGGAAACACCATATATTTT
NA,TRBV10-2,TRBJ2-2,NA,CASSVGTTGELFF,TGCGCCAGCAGTGTTGGGACTACCGGGGAGCTGTTTTTT
NA,TRBV19,TRBJ1-5,TRBD1,CASRSPGTGYGNQPQHF,TGTGCCAGTAGGAGTCCCGGGACAGGCTACGGCAATCAGCCCCAGCATTTT
NA,TRBV7-8,TRBJ1-6,TRBD1,CASSPRDRGRFLSNSPLHF,TGTGCCAGCAGCCCGCGGGACAGGGGGCGGTTTTTATCCAATTCACCCCTCCACTTT
NA,TRBV27,TRBJ1-1,NA,CASSSTSGTEAFF,TGTGCCAGCAGTTCCACCAGTGGCACTGAAGCTTTCTTT
NA,TRBV6-5,TRBJ2-7,NA,CASSYSGALSSYEQYF,TGTGCCAGCAGTTACTCAGGGGCCCTAAGCTCCTACGAGCAGTACTTC
NA,TRBV28,TRBJ1-6,NA,CASSLSTRNSPLHF,TGTGCCAGCAGTTTGAGCACCCGAAATTCACCCCTCCACTTT
NA,TRBV4-3,TRBJ1-1,NA,CASSQDLLYTEAFF,TGCGCCAGCAGCCAAGATTTATTATACACTGAAGCTTTCTTT
NA,TRBV5-1,TRBJ2-3,TRBD1,CASTLLTGGTDTQYF,TGCGCCAGCACTCTGTTAACAGGGGGCACAGATACGCAGTATTTT
NA,TRBV5-6,TRBJ1-2,NA,CASSRNPGMGYGYTF,TGTGCCAGCAGCCGGAACCCGGGAATGGGCTATGGCTACACCTTC
NA,TRBV13,TRBJ2-7,TRBD1,CASSSGDRAYEQYF,TGTGCCAGCAGCTCGGGGGACAGGGCCTACGAGCAGTACTTC
few,TRBV18,TRBJ1-3,TRBD1,CASSLGQGASGNTIYF,TGTGCCAGCTCACTGGGACAGGGAGCCTCTGGAAACACCATATATTTT
NA,TRBV13,TRBJ2-7,TRBD1,CASSLGLGTGTTYEQYF,TGTGCCAGCAGCTTAGGCCTTGGGACAGGGACCACCTACGAGCAGTACTTC
few,TRBV2,TRBJ2-1,TRBD2,CASNSWTSGSKGNEQFF,TGTGCCAGCAACTCCTGGACTAGCGGGAGTAAGGGCAATGAGCAGTTCTTC
NA,TRBV4-1,TRBJ2-5,TRBD2,CASSQAMRGGGETQYF,TGCGCCAGCAGCCAAGCGATGCGGGGGGGCGGGGAGACCCAGTACTTC
NA,TRBV9,TRBJ2-7,TRBD2,CASSVEAGGRYEQYF,TGTGCCAGCAGCGTAGAGGCGGGAGGGCGTTACGAGCAGTACTTC
NA,TRBV3-1/TRBV3-2,TRBJ1-2,TRBD1,CASSRDRGGYTF,TGTGCCAGCAGCCGGGACAGGGGCGGCTACACCTTC
NA,TRBV6-5,TRBJ2-2,NA,CAVGPWTDGTGELFF,TGTGCCGTTGGACCTTGGACTGACGGGACCGGGGAGCTGTTTTTT
NA,TRBV28,TRBJ1-2,TRBD1,CASRDGTVVVGYTF,TGTGCCAGCAGAGATGGGACAGTAGTGGTTGGCTACACCTTC